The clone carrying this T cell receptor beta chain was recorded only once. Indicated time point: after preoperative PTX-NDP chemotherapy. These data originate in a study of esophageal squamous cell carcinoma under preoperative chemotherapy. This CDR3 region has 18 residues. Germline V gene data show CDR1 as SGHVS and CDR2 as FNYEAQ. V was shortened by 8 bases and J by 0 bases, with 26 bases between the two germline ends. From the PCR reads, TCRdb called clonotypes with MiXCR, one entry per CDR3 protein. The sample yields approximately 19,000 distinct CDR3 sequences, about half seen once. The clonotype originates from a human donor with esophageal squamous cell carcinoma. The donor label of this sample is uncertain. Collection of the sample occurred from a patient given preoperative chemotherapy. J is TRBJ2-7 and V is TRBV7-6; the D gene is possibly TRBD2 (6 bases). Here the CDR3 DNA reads TGTGCCAGCGCCACCCCCTACTCCAGTCGGGAGAGCTCCTACGAGCAGTACTTC. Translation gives CASATPYSSRESSYEQYF.